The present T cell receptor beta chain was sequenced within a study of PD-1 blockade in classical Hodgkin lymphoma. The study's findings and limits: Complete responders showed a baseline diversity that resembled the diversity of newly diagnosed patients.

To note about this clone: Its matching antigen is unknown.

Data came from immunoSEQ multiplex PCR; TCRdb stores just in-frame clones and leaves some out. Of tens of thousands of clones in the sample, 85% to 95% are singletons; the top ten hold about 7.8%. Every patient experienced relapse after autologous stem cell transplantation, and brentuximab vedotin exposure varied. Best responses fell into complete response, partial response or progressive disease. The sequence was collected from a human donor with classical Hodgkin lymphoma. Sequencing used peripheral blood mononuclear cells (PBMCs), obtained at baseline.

The DNA for the CDR3 is TGTGCCAGCAGCCAAACACGGGGGACAGGGACCCGTTTCTACAATGAGCAGTTCTTC. This gives the protein CASSQTRGTGTRFYNEQFF. The chain joins TRBV14 to TRBJ2-1; 9 bases are a match to TRBD1. CDR1 and CDR2 from the germline V gene are SGHDN and FVKESK. V dropped 2 bases and J dropped 3; count of bases not matched to a gene: 14. The CDR3 consists of 19 residues. The full variable domain, in which reference TRBV14 and TRBJ2-1 provide the parts outside the CDR3, is EAGVTQFPSHSVIEKGQTVTLRCDPISGHDNLYWYRRVMGKEIKFLLHFVKESKQDESGMPNNRFLAERTGGTYSTLKVQPAELEDSGVYFCASSQTRGTGTRFYNEQFFGPGTRLTVL.